This TCR beta chain emerged from a study of shared clonotypes between healthy human individuals. Regarding the study as a whole: Sharing across four donors was seen in 4% to 5.5% of naive CD4 clonotypes. An effect of sequencing depth on clonotype sharing among donors was expected.

Terminally differentiated effector memory CD45RA+ cells were left out of the naive CD8 fraction, which was CD45RO-negative and positively selected for CCR7. Genomic DNA of every subset was divided equally among multiple immunoSEQ plates. TCRdb's copy holds only in-frame clones and misses some; the assay was immunoSEQ multiplex PCR. The sample records around 2,000,000 clones, less than 95% being singletons. To note about this clone: Antigen unknown.

This CDR3 is 14 amino acids long. The V gene's germline CDR1 is MNHEY and CDR2 SMNVEV (reference sequence). V shed 5 bases and J 2 bases; nucleotides not matched to a gene: 5. Sequencing was performed on naive CD8+ T cells sorted from blood. The V gene is TRBV27, the J gene TRBJ2-5; 7 bases align to TRBD2. The source of this sequence is a man in his late teens or twenties in good health. CDR3 DNA: TGTGCCAGCAGTGCCCTCGGGGGGCAAGAGACCCAGTACTTC. Protein sequence: CASSALGGQETQYF.